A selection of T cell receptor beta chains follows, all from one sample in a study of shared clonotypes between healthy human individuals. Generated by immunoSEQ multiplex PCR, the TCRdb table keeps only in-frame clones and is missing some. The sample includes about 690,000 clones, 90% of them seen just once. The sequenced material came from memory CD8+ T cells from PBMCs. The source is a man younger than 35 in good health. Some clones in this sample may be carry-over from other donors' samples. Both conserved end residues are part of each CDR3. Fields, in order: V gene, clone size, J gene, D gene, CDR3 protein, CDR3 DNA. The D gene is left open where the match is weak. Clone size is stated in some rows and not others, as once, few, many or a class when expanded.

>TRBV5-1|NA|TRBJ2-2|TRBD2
CASSLRASGRVRELFF
TGCGCCAGCAGCTTACGGGCCAGCGGGAGGGTCCGGGAGCTGTTTTTT
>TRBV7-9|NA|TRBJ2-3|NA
CASTTQYF
TGTGCCAGCACTACGCAGTATTTT
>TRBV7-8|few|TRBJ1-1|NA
CASSARQNTEAFF
TGTGCCAGCAGCGCCAGACAGAACACTGAAGCTTTCTTT
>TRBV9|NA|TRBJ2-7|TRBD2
CASSSGGVDEQYF
TGTGCCAGCAGCTCCGGGGGGGTGGACGAGCAGTACTTC
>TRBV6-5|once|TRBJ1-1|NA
CASSYTGARNTEAFF
TGTGCCAGCAGTTACACAGGCGCGAGGAACACTGAAGCTTTCTTT
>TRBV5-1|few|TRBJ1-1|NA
CASRAYAMNTEAFF
TGCGCCAGCAGGGCTTATGCTATGAACACTGAAGCTTTCTTT
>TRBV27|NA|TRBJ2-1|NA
CASSLDSGGVQFF
TGTGCCAGCAGTTTAGATTCGGGCGGAGTGCAGTTCTTC
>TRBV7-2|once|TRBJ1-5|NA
CASSSLGGSNQPQHF
TGTGCCAGCAGTTCCCTCGGGGGGTCAAATCAGCCCCAGCATTTT
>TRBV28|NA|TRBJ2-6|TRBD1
CASSLQGADGANVLTF
TGTGCCAGCAGTTTACAGGGGGCCGATGGGGCCAACGTCCTGACTTTC
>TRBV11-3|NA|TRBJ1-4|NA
CASSVSPMGEPSTNEKLFF
TGTGCCAGCAGCGTATCCCCGATGGGGGAACCCTCAACTAATGAAAAACTGTTTTTT
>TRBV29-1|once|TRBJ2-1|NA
CSALDAKTYNEQFF
TGCAGCGCCCTGGACGCTAAAACCTACAATGAGCAGTTCTTC
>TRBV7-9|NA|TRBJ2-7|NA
CASSHDLVYEQYF
TGTGCCAGCAGTCATGACTTAGTATACGAGCAGTACTTC
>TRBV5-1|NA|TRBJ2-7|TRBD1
CASSWDSATYEQYF
TGCGCCAGCAGCTGGGACAGCGCCACCTACGAGCAGTACTTC
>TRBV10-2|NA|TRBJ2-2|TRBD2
CASTRLAGVTGELFF
TGCGCCAGCACTCGACTAGCGGGAGTTACCGGGGAGCTGTTTTTT
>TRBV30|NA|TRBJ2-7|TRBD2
CAWSVPGGRALHPYEQYF
TGTGCCTGGAGTGTACCCGGCGGGAGGGCCCTGCACCCCTACGAGCAGTACTTC
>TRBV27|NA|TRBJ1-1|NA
CASSSPAQGLTEAFF
TGTGCCAGCAGTTCCCCCGCCCAGGGCCTCACTGAAGCTTTCTTT
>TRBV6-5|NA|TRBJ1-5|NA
CASSPRGAPQPQHF
TGTGCCAGCAGTCCGCGGGGGGCCCCTCAGCCCCAGCATTTT
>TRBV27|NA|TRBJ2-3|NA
CASSSDRRTDTQYF
TGTGCCAGCAGTTCGGACAGACGCACAGATACGCAGTATTTT
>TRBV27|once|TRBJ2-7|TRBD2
CASSLRAGGSHEQYF
TGTGCCAGCAGTTTACGTGCAGGCGGGAGCCACGAGCAGTACTTC
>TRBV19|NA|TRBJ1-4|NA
CASSIDREGATNEKLFF
TGTGCCAGTAGTATAGATCGGGAAGGGGCAACTAATGAAAAACTGTTTTTT
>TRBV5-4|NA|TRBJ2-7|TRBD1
CASSWGQGQFYEQYF
TGTGCCAGCAGCTGGGGACAGGGGCAGTTCTACGAGCAGTACTTC
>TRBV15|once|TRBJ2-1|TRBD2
CATISGRARNEQFF
TGTGCCACCATCAGCGGGAGGGCCCGCAATGAGCAGTTCTTC
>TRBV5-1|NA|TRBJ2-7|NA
CASSLEATATSYEQYF
TGCGCCAGCAGCTTGGAGGCGACAGCGACCTCCTACGAGCAGTACTTC
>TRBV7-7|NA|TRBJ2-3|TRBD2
CASSLGLAGGGTDTQYF
TGTGCCAGCAGCTTGGGACTAGCGGGAGGGGGCACAGATACGCAGTATTTT
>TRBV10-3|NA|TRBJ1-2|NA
CAISEGGTNYGYTF
TGTGCCATCAGTGAGGGGGGAACCAACTATGGCTACACCTTC
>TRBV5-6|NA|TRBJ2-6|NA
CASSVTGAGANVLTF
TGTGCCAGCAGCGTCACGGGCGCTGGGGCCAACGTCCTGACTTTC
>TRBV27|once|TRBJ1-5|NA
CASQIGSNQPQHF
TGTGCCAGCCAAATAGGCAGCAATCAGCCCCAGCATTTT
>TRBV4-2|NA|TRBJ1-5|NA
CASSQPRVGSNQPQHF
TGTGCCAGCAGCCAACCCAGGGTAGGGAGCAATCAGCCCCAGCATTTT
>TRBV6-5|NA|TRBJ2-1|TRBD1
CASSYGTGWNEQFF
TGTGCCAGCAGTTACGGGACAGGGTGGAATGAGCAGTTCTTC
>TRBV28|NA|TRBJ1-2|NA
CASSSVGGNYGYTF
TGTGCCAGCAGTTCCGTCGGCGGGAACTATGGCTACACCTTC
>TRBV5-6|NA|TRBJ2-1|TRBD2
CASRPVAGGNEQFF
TGTGCCAGCAGACCCGTAGCGGGAGGCAATGAGCAGTTCTTC
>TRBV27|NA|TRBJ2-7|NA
CASSFWDHPYEQYF
TGTGCCAGCAGTTTTTGGGATCACCCCTACGAGCAGTACTTC
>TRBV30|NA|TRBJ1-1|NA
CAWSRLGGPRAEAFF
TGTGCCTGGAGTAGGTTGGGGGGACCGAGAGCTGAAGCTTTCTTT
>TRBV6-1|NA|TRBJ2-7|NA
CASSEWGSSYEQYF
TGTGCCAGCAGTGAATGGGGGAGCTCCTACGAGCAGTACTTC
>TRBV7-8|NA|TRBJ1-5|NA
CASSLTVIGNQPQHF
TGTGCCAGCAGCTTAACGGTCATTGGTAATCAGCCCCAGCATTTT
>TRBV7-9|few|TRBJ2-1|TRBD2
CASSRPGSGYNEQFF
TGTGCCAGCAGCCGACCTGGTAGCGGGTACAATGAGCAGTTCTTC
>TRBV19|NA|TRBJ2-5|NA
CASSIAPGWETQYF
TGTGCCAGTAGTATCGCACCAGGGTGGGAGACCCAGTACTTC
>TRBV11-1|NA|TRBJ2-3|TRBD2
CASSVIWREGLSAQYF
TGTGCCAGCAGCGTTATTTGGCGGGAGGGCCTCTCCGCGCAGTATTTT
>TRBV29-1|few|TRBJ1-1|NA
CSVDRQSGEAFF
TGCAGCGTTGATCGGCAGTCCGGTGAAGCTTTCTTT
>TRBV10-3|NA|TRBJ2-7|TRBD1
CAIRQGAQVDEQYF
TGTGCCATCAGACAGGGGGCGCAGGTCGACGAGCAGTACTTC
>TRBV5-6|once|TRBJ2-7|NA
CASSLGTSAGEQYF
TGTGCCAGCAGCCTCGGGACATCAGCGGGCGAGCAGTACTTC
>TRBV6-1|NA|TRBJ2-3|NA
CASSEWAGRGTSTDTQYF
TGTGCCAGCAGTGAATGGGCAGGTCGAGGTACTAGCACAGATACGCAGTATTTT
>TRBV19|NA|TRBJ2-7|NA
CASSIGDTYSYEQYF
TGTGCCAGTAGTATAGGGGACACTTACTCCTACGAGCAGTACTTC
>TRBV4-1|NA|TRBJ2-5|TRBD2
CASSQDPGGETQYF
TGCGCCAGCAGCCAAGATCCCGGGGGGGAGACCCAGTACTTC
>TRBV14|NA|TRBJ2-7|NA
CASSRFNYEQYF
TGTGCCAGCAGCCGGTTCAACTACGAGCAGTACTTC
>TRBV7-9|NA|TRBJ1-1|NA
CASSLARWFGTEAFF
TGTGCCAGCAGCTTGGCCAGGTGGTTCGGCACTGAAGCTTTCTTT